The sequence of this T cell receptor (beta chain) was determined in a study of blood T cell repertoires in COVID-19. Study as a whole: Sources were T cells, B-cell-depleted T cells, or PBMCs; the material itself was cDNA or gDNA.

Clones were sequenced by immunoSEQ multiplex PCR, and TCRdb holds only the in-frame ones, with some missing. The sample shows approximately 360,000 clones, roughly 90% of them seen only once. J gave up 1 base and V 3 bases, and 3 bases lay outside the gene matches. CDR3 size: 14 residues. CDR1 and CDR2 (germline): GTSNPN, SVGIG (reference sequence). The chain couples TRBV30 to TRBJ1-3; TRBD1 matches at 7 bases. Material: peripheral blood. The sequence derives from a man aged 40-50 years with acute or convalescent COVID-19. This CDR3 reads CAWSRGISGNTIYF. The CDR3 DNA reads TGTGCCTGGAGCAGGGGGATATCTGGAAACACCATATATTTT.